These 18 T cell receptor beta chains were sequenced from one sample in a study of blood T cell repertoires in COVID-19. The assay was immunoSEQ multiplex PCR, and TCRdb's table has in-frame clones only and misses some. Found here are around 190,000 clones, about 80% of them singletons; the top ten hold approximately 7.8%. What was sequenced was peripheral blood. The receptors originated from a woman aged 55 to 70 with COVID-19, enrolled during active disease.

This chain uses TRBV7-2 with TRBJ2-1; 7 bases map to TRBD1. The CDR3 spans 12 residues. The germline V gene has CDR1 SGHTA and CDR2 FQGNSA. J was trimmed by 15 bases and V by 7 bases; bases with no gene match: 12. In DNA, the CDR3 is TGTGCCAGCAACCGGAAGGGACAGTTTCCGTTCTTC. Encoded protein: CASNRKGQFPFF. Combining the CDR3 with reference TRBV7-2 and TRBJ2-1 gives the whole variable domain GAGVSQSPSNKVTEKGKDVELRCDPISGHTALYWYRQSLGQGLEFLIYFQGNSAPDKSGLPSDRFSAERTGGSVSTLTIQRTQQEDSAVYLCASNRKGQFPFFGPGTRLTVL.

The rearrangement joins TRBV5-4 to TRBJ2-1; 10 positions match TRBD2. With V trimmed by 4 bases and J by 1 base, 8 bases remained unmatched. CDR3 length: 17 amino acids. Germline V gene data show CDR1 as SGHNT and CDR2 as YYREEE (reference sequence). The CDR3 sequence is CASSTILAGMSYNEQFF. DNA of the CDR3: TGTGCCAGCAGCACAATACTAGCGGGAATGTCCTACAATGAGCAGTTCTTC.

The rearrangement links TRBV19 to TRBJ2-7; TRBD1 aligns across 10 bases. The V gene's germline CDR1 is LNHDA and CDR2 SQIVND (reference sequence). The V segment lost 4 bases and the J segment 7 bases; nucleotides outside the gene matches: 7. The CDR3 consists of 14 residues. The CDR3 coding sequence is TGTGCCAGTAGTACCCGACAGGGGGCGAATGAGCAGTACTTC. Translation: CASSTRQGANEQYF.

V gene TRBV3-1 (or the pseudogene TRBV3-2) combines with J gene TRBJ2-4; D is possibly TRBD2 (5 bases). Germline CDR1 and CDR2: LGHDT and YNNKEL (reference sequence). V shed 0 bases and J shed 6 bases, with 12 bases lying between them. CDR3 size: 15 residues. CDR3 sequence: CASSQDSGTRNIQYF. In DNA form, the CDR3 reads TGTGCCAGCAGCCAAGATTCGGGAACCAGAAACATTCAGTACTTC.

This clone was observed a handful of times. This chain links TRBV5-4 with TRBJ2-5, with unresolved D. From germline, CDR1 is SGHNT and CDR2 YYREEE (reference sequence). CDR3 length: 15 residues. The germline V and J ends were trimmed by 4 bases and 2 bases, with 15 bases remaining between them. In DNA, the CDR3 is TGTGCCAGCAGCCCTGACACCGGCCCGCAAGAGACCCAGTACTTC. Translating it yields CASSPDTGPQETQYF. The variable domain in full, with the rest retrieved from reference TRBV5-4 and TRBJ2-5, is ETGVTQSPTHLIKTRGQQVTLRCSSQSGHNTVSWYQQALGQGPQFIFQYYREEENGRGNFPPRFSGLQFPNYSSELNVNALELDDSALYLCASSPDTGPQETQYFGPGTRLLVL.

For the CDR3, the DNA is TGTGCCAGCTCACCACGGTCGACACCGAACTATGGCTACACCTTC. This gives the protein CASSPRSTPNYGYTF. This chain connects TRBV18 to TRBJ1-2, with no clear D. CDR1 is KGHSH and CDR2 is LQKENI in the germline V gene. Between the trimmed V and J ends, which lost 1 base and 2 bases, there was a span of 11 bases. The CDR3 length is 15 residues.

V and J are TRBV10-3 and TRBJ2-1; TRBD2 might be the D (5 bases). Germline V gene lookup returns CDR1 ENHRY and CDR2 SYGVKD. The CDR3 is made up of 16 amino acids. Trimming stripped 1 base from V and 8 bases from J, with 18 bases between. CDR3 sequence: CAISELVAPHFDEQFF. The CDR3 nucleotides read TGTGCCATCAGTGAGTTAGTAGCGCCCCACTTCGATGAGCAGTTCTTC.

This clone was picked up one time. The gene calls are TRBV4-3 and TRBJ2-1; 10 bases line up with TRBD2. The V gene end was trimmed by 0 bases and the J gene end by 7 bases; junction bases not matched to a gene: 9. This CDR3 contains 17 residues. Germline CDR1 is LGHNA and CDR2 is YSLEER. The CDR3 nucleotides are TGCGCCAGCAGCCAAGATGGAGCGGGAGGGCCAAGTAATGAGCAGTTCTTC. It encodes CASSQDGAGGPSNEQFF.

This clone has a single count. The chain joins TRBV19 to TRBJ2-2; the D is unclear. Trimming removed 5 bases at V and 2 bases at J, with 9 bases between. Germline CDR1 reads LNHDA; CDR2 reads SQIVND (reference sequence). The CDR3 contains 14 residues. For the CDR3, the DNA is TGTGCCAGTAGTGAGGTAAAAAACACCGGGGAGCTGTTTTTT. It encodes CASSEVKNTGELFF.

The chain links TRBV27 to TRBJ1-4, with TRBD1 identical over 9 bases. Germline CDR1 reads MNHEY; CDR2 reads SMNVEV (reference sequence). With 5 bases clipped from V and 8 bases from J, the junction kept 9 bases outside the gene matches. The CDR3 is made up of 15 amino acids. The CDR3 nucleotides are TGTGCCAGCAGTCCGGGGAGGACAGGGGCGGAAAAACTGTTTTTT. Translated, it gives CASSPGRTGAEKLFF.

The V and J genes are TRBV11-1 and TRBJ2-5, with D maybe TRBD1 (6 bases). Germline V gene sequence: CDR1 SGHAT, CDR2 FQDESV (reference sequence). The CDR3 runs to 16 residues. Trimming removed 7 bases at V and 5 bases at J, with 23 bases between. The DNA of the CDR3 is TGTGCCAGCACCCGATACCAAGGGGGAGTTCAGGAGACCCAGTACTTC. Translation gives CASTRYQGGVQETQYF.

The rearrangement links TRBV20-1 to TRBJ2-7, with a possible D match to TRBD1 (6 bases). Per germline, CDR1 DFQATT and CDR2 SNEGSKA (reference sequence). V was cut by 3 bases and J by 3 bases, with 15 bases left in between. The length of the CDR3 is 14 residues. The CDR3 region has the DNA TGCAGTGCTAGTCCCCCCCGGGACAACTACGAGCAGTACTTC. This translates into CSASPPRDNYEQYF.

The rearrangement uses TRBV7-8 and TRBJ1-1; D is perhaps TRBD1 (5 bases). The germline V gene encodes CDR1 SGHVS and CDR2 FQNEAQ. This CDR3 contains 13 residues. V lost 4 bases and J 6 bases, leaving 12 bases between the germline ends. In DNA, the CDR3 is TGTGCCAGCAGCTCGACAGTTCACGCTGAAGCTTTCTTT. Amino acids: CASSSTVHAEAFF.

J is TRBJ2-7 and V is TRBV15, with D tentatively TRBD1 (5 bases). CDR3 length: 13 residues. Germline assignment: CDR1 LNHNV and CDR2 YYDKDF (reference sequence). V lost 5 bases and J lost 0, with 8 bases in between. CDR3 sequence: CATSSTVSYEQYV. DNA of the CDR3: TGTGCCACCAGCTCGACAGTCTCCTACGAGCAGTACGTC.

The rearrangement joins TRBV28 to TRBJ1-5; 7 bases align to TRBD1. The CDR3 has 15 residues. Germline values: CDR1 MDHEN, CDR2 SYDVKM. J was trimmed by 6 bases and V by 5 bases; bases with no gene match: 10. CDR3 DNA: TGTGCCAGCAGTCCCCCCGGACAGGCTATTCAGCCCCAGCATTTT. Its translation is CASSPPGQAIQPQHF.

Here the CDR3 DNA reads TGTGCCAGCAGCATACCGAGGCCCCGGGGCACAGATACGCAGTATTTT. Protein: CASSIPRPRGTDTQYF. The genes are TRBV7-2 and TRBJ2-3, with unresolved D. The V gene's germline CDR1 is SGHTA and CDR2 FQGNSA. Trimming removed 5 bases at V and 1 base at J, with 16 bases between. CDR3 length: 16 amino acids.

A few counts support this clone. The CDR3 reads CASSSDSIYGYTF. CDR3 in DNA: TGTGCCAGTAGTAGCGACTCCATCTATGGCTACACCTTC. The gene calls are TRBV19 and TRBJ1-2; D is unclear. The CDR3 spans 13 residues. Deletions cut 4 bases from V and 4 bases from J, with 10 bases between. Germline V CDR1 and CDR2: LNHDA, SQIVND (reference sequence).

V and J are TRBV20-1 and TRBJ1-6, with D uncertain. V dropped 1 base and J dropped 12 bases, with 7 bases sitting between them. The V gene's germline CDR1 is DFQATT and CDR2 SNEGSKA (reference sequence). The CDR3 totals 11 residues. CDR3 sequence (DNA): TGCAGTGCTAGAGTCGGTGAACCCCTCCACTTT. Protein product: CSARVGEPLHF.